Listed here are 9 T cell receptor beta chains from one sample, sequenced in a study of blood T cell repertoires in COVID-19 (dated by TCRdb to about 2020). Library preparation employed the immunoSEQ multiplex PCR assay. The table was pulled from immuneACCESS by TCRdb, which kept in-frame rearrangements only. Such tables lose some clones; where checked, under half of the loss comes from unresolved V genes, and the rest has no known cause. The sample table holds roughly 180,000 clones, of which 81% were seen once. About 5.8% of the sample lies in the top ten. The sample was PBMCs or T cells enriched from blood (not recorded which). These receptors came from a woman aged 40 to 50 with acute COVID-19.

The chain links TRBV23-1 to TRBJ1-4, with D perhaps matching TRBD1 (5 bases). TRBV23-1 is assigned to the ORF class and has an uncertain function. V lost 4 bases and J lost 5, with 32 bases in between. CDR3 length: 21 residues. The CDR3 nucleotides read TGCGCCAGCAGTCCCTCCTCCCGGGAACACAGACTACCGGGGGGAAATGAAAAACTGTTTTTT. Protein sequence: CASSPSSREHRLPGGNEKLFF.

The V and J genes are TRBV30 and TRBJ2-1; 8 bases match TRBD2. Germline CDR1 GTSNPN, CDR2 SVGIG (reference sequence). Trimming at V came to 1 base and at J to 6 bases, leaving 2 bases not matched to a gene. The CDR3 sequence is 13 residues long. DNA of the CDR3: TGTGCCTGGAGTGGACTAGCGCGCAATGAGCAGTTCTTC. Protein sequence: CAWSGLARNEQFF.

This clone was observed at least ten times. The chain carries TRBV5-1 and TRBJ1-1; tentatively, D is TRBD1 (6 bases). The CDR3 extends over 16 amino acids. Germline V lookup: CDR1 SGHRS, CDR2 YFSETQ. V was pared by 3 bases and J by 5 bases, with 20 bases between. CDR3 in amino acids: CASSSRPGQQGTEAFF. The CDR3, as DNA: TGCGCCAGCAGCTCTCGCCCTGGACAGCAGGGTACTGAAGCTTTCTTT. The full variable domain, its missing parts supplied by reference TRBV5-1 and TRBJ1-1, is KAGVTQTPRYLIKTRGQQVTLSCSPISGHRSVSWYQQTPGQGLQFLFEYFSETQRNKGNFPGRFSGRQFSNSRSEMNVSTLELGDSALYLCASSSRPGQQGTEAFFGQGTRLTVV.

This chain uses TRBV7-9 with TRBJ2-1; perhaps TRBD1 as D (5 bases). CDR1 is SEHNR, CDR2 FQNEAQ, per germline (reference sequence). V lost 3 bases and J lost 6, with 21 bases in between. This CDR3 has 17 residues. For the CDR3, the DNA is TGTGCCAGCAGCTTCCCCCTTGACAGTGGGGCTTTCAATGAGCAGTTCTTC. This codes for CASSFPLDSGAFNEQFF.

CDR3 sequence (DNA): TGTGCCAGTGCTCTAGAGAGGGTCACCGGGGAGCTGTTTTTT. This translates into CASALERVTGELFF. V and J are TRBV7-3 and TRBJ2-2, with D possibly matching TRBD2 (5 bases). Trimming pared 9 bases from V and 4 bases from J, leaving 15 bases between. The CDR3 covers 14 residues. Germline V lookup: CDR1 SGHTA, CDR2 FQGTGA.

This clone has just one count. The chain combines TRBV10-3 with TRBJ2-1; D is unclear. The CDR3 contains 11 residues. Germline CDR1 ENHRY, CDR2 SYGVKD. V was cut by 3 bases and J by 7 bases, with 4 bases left in between. CDR3 nucleotide sequence: TGTGCCATCAGTGAAACTAATGAGCAGTTCTTC. This translates into CAISETNEQFF.

This chain connects TRBV7-2 to TRBJ2-1; 12 bases align to TRBD2. The CDR3 spans 16 residues. Trimming took 1 base from V and 9 from J; bases not matched to a gene: 7. The germline gives CDR1 SGHTA, CDR2 FQGNSA. CDR3 nucleotides: TGTGCCAGCAGCTTAGTGAAAGGACTAGCGGGAATTGAGCAGTTCTTC. Its translation is CASSLVKGLAGIEQFF.

The gene calls are TRBV20-1 and TRBJ2-1; D is ambiguous. The CDR3 spans 11 residues. Germline CDR1 and CDR2: DFQATT and SNEGSKA (reference sequence). V dropped 3 bases and J dropped 7 bases, with 7 bases sitting between them. In DNA, the CDR3 is TGCAGTGCTAGCGACTGGAATGAGCAGTTCTTC. Translated, it gives CSASDWNEQFF.

This clone came up once. The chain combines TRBV7-9 with TRBJ1-1; a weak D match, TRBD1 (5 bases). The CDR3 runs 12 residues. V lost 5 bases and J 6 bases, leaving 10 bases between the germline ends. Germline V lookup: CDR1 SEHNR, CDR2 FQNEAQ (reference sequence). CDR3: CASSPQGSEAFF. The DNA of the CDR3 is TGTGCCAGCAGCCCGCAGGGCTCTGAAGCTTTCTTT.